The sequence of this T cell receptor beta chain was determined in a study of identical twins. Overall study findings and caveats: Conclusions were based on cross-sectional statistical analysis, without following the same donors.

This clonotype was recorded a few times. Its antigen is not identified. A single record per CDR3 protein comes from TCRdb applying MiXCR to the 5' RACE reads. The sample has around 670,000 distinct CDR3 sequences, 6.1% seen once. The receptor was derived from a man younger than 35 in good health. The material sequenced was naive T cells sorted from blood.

The DNA for the CDR3 is TGTGCCAGCAGCTTCCCCTCAATCGCGGGAGGCAGCACAGATACGCAGTATTTT. It codes for CASSFPSIAGGSTDTQYF. V gene TRBV7-3 combines with J gene TRBJ2-3; 8 nucleotides agree with TRBD2. With V trimmed by 3 bases and J by 0 bases, 11 bases remained unmatched. Germline lookup yields CDR1 SGHTA and CDR2 FQGTGA. The CDR3 covers 18 residues.